This TCR beta chain was identified in a study of blood T cell repertoires in COVID-19. Assay used: immunoSEQ multiplex PCR; TCRdb lists only in-frame clones, some missing. Of approximately 300,000 clones listed, about nine tenths are singletons. CDR3 length equals 16 residues. The V segment lost 2 bases and the J segment 7 bases; nucleotides outside the gene matches: 4. Germline V gives CDR1 LNHDA, CDR2 SQIVND (reference sequence). The V and J genes are TRBV19 and TRBJ1-6; 11 nucleotides match TRBD1. Input material: peripheral blood. The sequence was obtained from a man between 50 and 59 years old with active or convalescent COVID-19. CDR3 region: CASSISGQGANSPLHF. In DNA, the CDR3 is TGTGCCAGTAGTATATCCGGACAGGGGGCCAATTCACCCCTCCACTTT.